This TCR beta chain is drawn from a study of CD8 T cells in ankylosing spondylitis. Libraries for TCR beta were made by quantitative 5'-RACE with molecular barcodes. A single record per CDR3 protein comes from TCRdb applying MiXCR to the 5' RACE reads. Of some 30,000 distinct CDR3 sequences detected, 11% to 15% appear once; the ten largest clones hold around 40%. Trimming removed 3 bases from V and 6 bases from J, with 15 bases in between. Germline CDR1 reads SGHRS; CDR2 reads YFSETQ. This CDR3 contains 15 residues. The sequencing sample was made of blood. This chain joins TRBV5-1 and TRBJ2-2; tentatively, D is TRBD1 or TRBD2 (5 bases each). This TCR was recovered from a male donor with ankylosing spondylitis or in good health (not recorded which). For the CDR3, the DNA is TGCGCCAGCAGCTATTTGAGGGGACGGTCCGGGGAGCTGTTTTTT. Encoded protein: CASSYLRGRSGELFF. Based on the CDR3 plus reference TRBV5-1 and TRBJ2-2, the full variable domain is KAGVTQTPRYLIKTRGQQVTLSCSPISGHRSVSWYQQTPGQGLQFLFEYFSETQRNKGNFPGRFSGRQFSNSRSEMNVSTLELGDSALYLCASSYLRGRSGELFFGEGSRLTVL.